These 6 T cell receptor beta chains came from one sample sequenced in a study of blood T cells in healthy people across ages. PCR was performed a second time for roughly 7 to 12 cycles using a sample-barcoded 5' primer and a J-beta primer mix. TCRdb re-called the 5' RACE reads through MiXCR, storing one row per CDR3 protein. The sample lists about 590,000 distinct CDR3 sequences; around 31% were seen once. The sequenced sample was blood. The receptors were gathered from a woman older than 75 in good health.

The chain is built from TRBV7-2 and TRBJ2-7, with 9 bases matching TRBD2. The CDR3 is 16 amino acids. Trimming cost V 1 base and J 7 bases; bases outside gene matches: 11. Germline V CDR1 and CDR2: SGHTA, FQGNSA. The CDR3 coding sequence is TGTGCCAGCAGCTTAGTCGTGGCGGGAGGGCCGGGAGAGCAGTACTTC. Protein: CASSLVVAGGPGEQYF.

Note on this clonotype: A much bigger clone sits one base away, suggesting this may be a read error. This chain links TRBV5-6 with TRBJ1-4; 7 nucleotides agree with TRBD1. Germline loops: CDR1 SGHDT, CDR2 YYEEEE. The CDR3 sequence is 16 residues long. As DNA, the CDR3 is TGTGCCGGCAGCTTGGTATCGGGACAGCTGAATGAAAAACTGTTTTTT. Amino acids: CAGSLVSGQLNEKLFF.

This clonotype was detected many times. The rearrangement links TRBV5-4 to TRBJ2-7, with 7 positions matching TRBD1. Germline values: CDR1 SGHNT, CDR2 YYREEE (reference sequence). Losses at the gene ends were 4 bases for V and 5 bases for J; bases not matched to a gene: 9. The CDR3 runs to 14 residues. CDR3 protein: CASSHHRGNDEQYF. The CDR3 region has the DNA TGTGCCAGCAGCCACCACAGGGGTAATGACGAGCAGTACTTC. Together with reference TRBV5-4 and TRBJ2-7, the CDR3 gives the full variable domain: ETGVTQSPTHLIKTRGQQVTLRCSSQSGHNTVSWYQQALGQGPQFIFQYYREEENGRGNFPPRFSGLQFPNYSSELNVNALELDDSALYLCASSHHRGNDEQYFGPGTRLTVT.

Concerning this clonotype itself: This may be a read error, as it is one base from a much larger clone. Without the conserved terminal phenylalanine or tryptophan, this CDR3 likely stems from a read error. The V call is TRBV20-1, the J call TRBJ2-1; 8 bases are shared with TRBD2. This CDR3 has 19 amino acids. After removal of 0 bases from V and 0 bases from J, the junction contained 13 bases not matched to a gene. Per germline, CDR1 DFQATT and CDR2 SNEGSKA (reference sequence). The CDR3 nucleotides are TGCAGTGCTAGAGATTACCCAGCGGGGGTCCCCAGCTCCTACAATGAGCAGTTCTGC. Its translation: CSARDYPAGVPSSYNEQFC.

The chain recombines TRBV18 with TRBJ2-5; no firm D call. Trimming removed 8 bases at V and 4 bases at J, with 20 bases between. The CDR3 covers 15 residues. The germline V gene encodes CDR1 KGHSH and CDR2 LQKENI. The DNA of the CDR3 is TGTGCCAGCCCAACAACATCGACGGGTAGAGAGACCCAGTACTTC. This translates into CASPTTSTGRETQYF.

This rearrangement joins TRBV6-1 to TRBJ2-3, with D uncertain. From germline, CDR1 is MNHNS and CDR2 SASEGT. V was trimmed by 3 bases and J by 2 bases, leaving 15 bases between them. The CDR3 loop spans 16 amino acids. CDR3 residues: CASSDTPIQFTDTQYF. The CDR3 DNA reads as TGTGCCAGCAGTGACACCCCGATCCAATTCACAGATACGCAGTATTTT.